This T cell receptor (beta chain) was sequenced for a study of T cell repertoires in cytomegalovirus infection. As for the study in general: Public signatures in TCR beta pointed to CMV infection and matching HLA type. Notes on the study in general: HLA-C-restricted CMV clonotypes gave the most frequent clonotype in two of eight donors.

The table lists this clonotype with many counts. Its antigen remains unknown. TCRdb analysed the reads with MiXCR anew, one entry per CDR3 protein. The sample shows 150,000 to 200,000 distinct CDR3 sequences, approximately 15% of them seen only once. The sample was PBMCs. The clonotype comes from a human donor in good health (CMV status not recorded). Some clones in this sample may be carry-over from other donors' samples.

This CDR3 reads CAIRRDTTTEAFF. In DNA, the CDR3 is TGTGCCATCAGGCGGGACACCACCACTGAAGCTTTCTTT. The chain has TRBV10-3 and TRBJ1-1; a possible D gene is TRBD1 (6 bases). This CDR3 has 13 residues. Trimming cost V 6 bases and J 4 bases, with 12 bases left between them. Germline-derived CDR1 and CDR2 are ENHRY and SYGVKD.